This T cell receptor beta chain was identified during a study of cytomegalovirus exposure and HLA in healthy donors. The PCR ran on 60 Vbeta and 13 Jbeta primers. Profiling relied on immunoSEQ multiplex PCR, and the TCRdb table lists in-frame clones only, not all of them. The sample lists 150,000 to 200,000 clones, 65% to 85% occurring once. This CDR3 is 12 amino acids long. Germline CDR1 is LGHNA and CDR2 is YNFKEQ. V lost 3 bases, J lost 5 bases, and 5 bases lay in between. General observations from the study: Among TCR beta chains, those listed as cytomegalovirus-associated numbered 164.

A word on this clone: Its matching antigen is unknown.

The clonotype originates from a man aged 18 to 30 in good health and CMV-seronegative. The chain joins TRBV4-2 to TRBJ2-1; D gene ambiguous. The specimen was PBMCs. The DNA of the CDR3 is TGTGCCAGCAGCCAGCGCGACAATGAGCAGTTCTTC. It encodes CASSQRDNEQFF.